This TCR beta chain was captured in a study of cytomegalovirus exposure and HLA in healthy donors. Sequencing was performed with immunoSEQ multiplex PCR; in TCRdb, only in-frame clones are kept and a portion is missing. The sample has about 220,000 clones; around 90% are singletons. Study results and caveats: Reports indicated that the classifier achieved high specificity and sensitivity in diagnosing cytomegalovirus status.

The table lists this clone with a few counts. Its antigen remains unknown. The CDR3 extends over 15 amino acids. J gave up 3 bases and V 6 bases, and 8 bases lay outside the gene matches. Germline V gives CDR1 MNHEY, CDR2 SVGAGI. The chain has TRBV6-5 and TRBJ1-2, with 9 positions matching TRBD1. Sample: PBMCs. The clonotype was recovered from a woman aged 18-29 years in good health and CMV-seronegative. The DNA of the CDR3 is TGTGCCAGCAGCCAGCCGGGACAGGGTGACTATGGCTACACCTTC. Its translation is CASSQPGQGDYGYTF.